What follows is one T cell receptor (beta chain) and its context. The data were obtained in a study of blood T cell repertoires in COVID-19. On the study more broadly: COVID-19 samples collected from the United States, Italy and Spain covered acute and convalescent phases. PBMCs, B-cell-depleted T cells, or T cells were the source of the cDNA or gDNA that made up the material.

CDR1 and CDR2 from the germline V gene are SGHVT and SQSDAQ. There are 17 residues in the CDR3. V lost 2 bases to trimming and J lost 0 bases, with 14 bases between them. Source study methods: It was from reference gene primer amplification that nucleated cell counts were estimated. Assay: immunoSEQ multiplex PCR; the TCRdb copy retains only in-frame clones and omits some. V and J calls and clone size are those listed in that table; D and trimming were worked out from the DNA. Of about 150,000 clones in the sample, 75% to 90% were seen once. This chain links TRBV7-4 with TRBJ1-5, with D perhaps TRBD1 (6 bases). The clonotype comes from a woman aged 55 to 70 with active or convalescent COVID-19. Sequencing was done on a sample of peripheral blood. The CDR3 reads CASSLRQVPYSNQPQHF. In nucleotides, the CDR3 is TGTGCCAGCAGCTTACGACAGGTCCCTTATAGCAATCAGCCCCAGCATTTT.